The 11 T cell receptor beta chains presented below share a single source sample, sequenced in a study of OX40 agonist ivuxolimab in advanced cancers. This table comes from immunoSEQ multiplex PCR, and its TCRdb copy is limited to in-frame clones, with some not included. The repertoire holds nearly 60,000 clones, with roughly four fifths as singletons. The sample here was CD4+ or CD8+ T cells sorted from blood, taken in a trial of the OX40 agonist ivuxolimab. All receptors derive from an adult with an advanced solid tumor such as melanoma, head and neck, liver or kidney cancer.

This chain links TRBV5-5 with TRBJ1-4, with D tentatively TRBD1 (5 bases). The CDR3 is 13 amino acids. With 4 bases removed from V and 8 bases from J, the gap between germline ends came to 12 bases. Germline V gene data show CDR1 as SGHKS and CDR2 as YYEKEE (reference sequence). Here the CDR3 reads CASSRDGWEKLFF. The DNA of the CDR3 is TGTGCCAGCAGCCGGGACGGATGGGAAAAACTGTTTTTT.

The chain is built from TRBV5-1 and TRBJ2-1; 7 bases map to TRBD1. The CDR3 is made up of 19 amino acids. V was pared by 0 bases and J by 3 bases, with 15 bases of the junction left unmatched. Germline-derived CDR1 and CDR2 are SGHRS and YFSETQ. Here the CDR3 DNA reads TGCGCCAGCAGCTTGGGGGGAAGGGGGCAGGGTCCAAACTACAATGAGCAGTTCTTC. As protein: CASSLGGRGQGPNYNEQFF.

The genes are TRBV5-6 and TRBJ2-7; D ambiguous. In germline, CDR1 is SGHDT, CDR2 YYEEEE. V gave up 2 bases and J gave up 0 bases, with 12 bases separating them. The CDR3 sequence is 15 residues long. Here the CDR3 reads CASSLSVAGSYEQYF. Written as DNA, the CDR3 is TGTGCCAGCAGCTTATCAGTTGCAGGCTCCTACGAGCAGTACTTC.

The chain uses TRBV5-5 and TRBJ1-2; no clear D gene. V was clipped by 1 base and J by 2 bases, with 12 bases between them. The CDR3 extends over 15 amino acids. Germline lookup yields CDR1 SGHKS and CDR2 YYEKEE (reference sequence). The CDR3 sequence: CASSLSFAGNYGYTF. CDR3 in DNA: TGTGCCAGCAGCTTGAGCTTCGCGGGAAACTATGGCTACACCTTC.

The chain uses TRBV19 and TRBJ1-5; D might be TRBD1 (5 bases). Between the trimmed V and J ends, which lost 7 bases and 4 bases, there was a span of 14 bases. This CDR3 contains 14 residues. The germline CDR1 and CDR2 sequences are LNHDA and SQIVND (reference sequence). The CDR3 reads CASTIQGPNQPQHF. DNA of the CDR3: TGTGCCAGTACAATTCAGGGTCCTAATCAGCCCCAGCATTTT.

V usage is TRBV2 and J usage is TRBJ2-7; TRBD2 matches at 9 bases. With V trimmed by 11 bases and J by 4 bases, 9 bases remained unmatched. Germline V gives CDR1 SNHLY, CDR2 FYNNEI. The CDR3 totals 13 residues. This CDR3 reads CAPWRLAGYEQYF. The CDR3, as DNA: TGTGCCCCTTGGCGCCTAGCGGGGTACGAGCAGTACTTC.

The rearrangement joins TRBV6-4 to TRBJ1-5; TRBD1 aligns across 7 bases. Germline V gene data show CDR1 as MRHNA and CDR2 as SNTAGT. The CDR3 sequence is 16 residues long. Unmatched junction bases numbered 8, after V lost 2 bases and J lost 4 bases. CDR3 DNA sequence: TGTGCCAGCAGTGACCGCCAAGGGGGCCCTAATCAGCCCCAGCATTTT. This encodes CASSDRQGGPNQPQHF.

The table lists this clone with a count of one. The V gene is TRBV2, the J gene TRBJ1-2, with 9 bases identical to TRBD1. Germline V gives CDR1 SNHLY, CDR2 FYNNEI. Unmatched junction bases numbered 17, after V lost 8 bases and J lost 7 bases. The CDR3 has 16 residues. In DNA form, the CDR3 reads TGTGCCAGCTGGTGGACAGGGGCAAGCATGAAGGCTGGCTACACCTTC. Protein product: CASWWTGASMKAGYTF.

This chain connects TRBV7-2 to TRBJ2-7; TRBD1 or TRBD2 may be the D gene (6 bases each). Germline values: CDR1 SGHTA, CDR2 FQGNSA. V was trimmed by 7 bases and J by 5 bases, leaving 12 bases between them. The CDR3 length is 12 residues. CDR3 bases: TGTGCCAGCACCACGGGGGCCAACGAGCAGTACTTC. This codes for CASTTGANEQYF.

The chain links TRBV7-6 to TRBJ2-2, with 8 bases fitting TRBD2. The J segment lost 3 bases and the V segment lost 3 bases, leaving 3 bases of the junction unmatched. This CDR3 has 15 amino acids. From germline, CDR1 is SGHVS and CDR2 FNYEAQ. CDR3 loop: CASSLPRGDTGELFF. In DNA form, the CDR3 reads TGTGCCAGCAGCTTGCCGCGGGGGGACACCGGGGAGCTGTTTTTT.

The chain has TRBV19 and TRBJ2-7; D may be TRBD2 (7 bases). Trimming shortened V by 4 bases and J by 3 bases, and 16 bases separated the two germline ends. This CDR3 contains 15 residues. The germline V gene has CDR1 LNHDA and CDR2 SQIVND (reference sequence). The CDR3 loop is CASSTSRGGIYEQYF. The CDR3, as DNA: TGTGCCAGTAGTACATCAAGGGGGGGTATCTACGAGCAGTACTTC.